Listed below are T cell receptor beta chains from one sample, sequenced in a study of T-cell reconstitution after alpha-beta-depleted transplantation in children. TCRdb recomputed calls from the PCR reads with MiXCR, one row per CDR3 protein. The sample lists 200,000 to 250,000 distinct CDR3 sequences, roughly 10% seen once, with roughly 28% in the top ten. The source material was PBMCs, sampled before TCRalphabeta/CD19-depleted stem cell transplant. The receptor source for this set is a child less than two years old with acute myeloid leukemia, due to receive a stem cell transplant. Both conserved end residues are part of each CDR3. The order of the fields is V gene, J gene, clone size, D gene, CDR3 DNA, CDR3 protein. A D gene is named only where the DNA matches it firmly. Clone size appears in some rows only: once, few, many, or a class for an expanded clone.

TRBV5-1	TRBJ2-5	.	.	TGCGCCAGCAGCGGCCAGGGCGGTCTCCAAGAGACCCAGTACTTC	CASSGQGGLQETQYF
TRBV27	TRBJ1-5	few	TRBD1	TGTGCCAGCAGTGTACTAGGGACAGCCAATCAGCCCCAGCATTTT	CASSVLGTANQPQHF
TRBV20-1	TRBJ1-3	many	.	TGCAGTGCCCCGGGGGACACTGGAAACACCATATATTTT	CSAPGDTGNTIYF
TRBV5-1	TRBJ1-6	many	.	TGCGCCAGCCGTGCGGGGGGGCGATCCTATAATTCACCCCTCCACTTT	CASRAGGRSYNSPLHF
TRBV27	TRBJ1-1	many	TRBD1	TGTGCCAGCAGCCGACAGGGGTTACTTCACACTGAAGCTTTCTTT	CASSRQGLLHTEAFF
TRBV7-2	TRBJ2-2	many	.	TGTGCCAGCAGCTTTTTAGGGGGAGGGGTCGGGGAGCTGTTTTTT	CASSFLGGGVGELFF
TRBV3-1	TRBJ2-1	many	TRBD2	TGTGCCAGCAGTCTGACTAGCGGGAGGGGATCCTACAATGAGCAGTTCTTC	CASSLTSGRGSYNEQFF
TRBV23-1	TRBJ1-6	many	.	TGCGCCAGCAGTCAAACAGATGGACTCGCTAATTCACCCCTCCACTTT	CASSQTDGLANSPLHF
TRBV7-3	TRBJ2-2	many	.	TGTGCCAGCAGCTTAAGTCAGACCGGGGAGCTGTTTTTT	CASSLSQTGELFF
TRBV12-3/TRBV12-4	TRBJ2-1	many	.	TGTGCCAGCAGTTTAGGGCTAACCAATGAGCAGTTCTTC	CASSLGLTNEQFF
TRBV5-1	TRBJ1-2	many	TRBD1	TGCGCCAGCAGCGAGGACAGGATCACTTATGGCTACACCTTC	CASSEDRITYGYTF
TRBV7-8	TRBJ1-5	many	.	TGTGCCAGCAGCTTAGTTTTTAGCGATCAGCCCCAGCATTTT	CASSLVFSDQPQHF
TRBV28	TRBJ1-2	few	TRBD1	TGTGCCAGCTGTCCAGACAACAGGGGTTACTTCTATGGCTACACCTTC	CASCPDNRGYFYGYTF
TRBV24-1	TRBJ2-1	many	TRBD2	TGTGCCACCGGGACTAGCGGGAGAGGGTCCTACAATGAGCAGTTCTTC	CATGTSGRGSYNEQFF
TRBV19	TRBJ2-1	many	.	TGTGCCAGTAGTCCCCGGCCTAGGGATGAGCAGTTCTTC	CASSPRPRDEQFF
TRBV5-1	TRBJ2-2	many	.	TGCGCCAGCAGCTTGATCTGGGGGGACACCGGGGAGCTGTTTTTT	CASSLIWGDTGELFF
TRBV7-7	TRBJ2-5	.	.	TGTGCCAGCAGCATCGGGACCCAAGAGACCCAGTACTTC	CASSIGTQETQYF
TRBV28	TRBJ2-5	many	TRBD2	TGTGCCAGCAGTCCTCAGGGACTAGCGGGAGAGACCCAGTACTTC	CASSPQGLAGETQYF
TRBV2	TRBJ2-7	many	.	TGTGCCAGCAGTAGTTGGAACGAGCAGTACTTC	CASSSWNEQYF
TRBV4-2	TRBJ2-1	many	.	TGTGCCAGCAGCCAAGAGTCCGAGCTTGAGCAGTTCTTC	CASSQESELEQFF
TRBV24-1	TRBJ2-5	many	TRBD2	TGTGCCACCAGTGACCCCACGACTAGCGGGTACCAAGAGACCCAGTACTTC	CATSDPTTSGYQETQYF
TRBV18	TRBJ2-3	.	.	TGTGCCAGCACGAGTCGGCAGACTAGCACAGATACGCAGTATTTT	CASTSRQTSTDTQYF
TRBV6-1	TRBJ2-1	many	TRBD2	TGTGCCAGCAGTGAAGCGTTACTAGCGTGGGACCCCAATGAGCAGTTCTTC	CASSEALLAWDPNEQFF
TRBV24-1	TRBJ2-3	many	TRBD2	TGTGCCACTGGGGAGGGAAGCACAGATACGCAGTATTTT	CATGEGSTDTQYF
TRBV27	TRBJ1-2	many	.	TGTGCCAGCAGTAGACCCGACGGGGGCTACACCTTC	CASSRPDGGYTF
TRBV7-6	TRBJ2-5	few	.	TGTGCCAGCAGCTTAGTTTCAGGGTGGGGAGAGACCCAGTACTTC	CASSLVSGWGETQYF
TRBV30	TRBJ2-1	many	.	TGTGCCTGGAGCCCCCTAACCTATAATGAGCAGTTCTTC	CAWSPLTYNEQFF
TRBV7-3	TRBJ2-1	many	TRBD2	TGTGCCAGCAGCTTAACTGGGGGGGGGTCCTCCTTCAATGAGCAGTTCTTC	CASSLTGGGSSFNEQFF
TRBV19	TRBJ2-4	.	.	TGTGCCAGTAGTATATGGAGGGGGCCAACCCTGAGGAACATTCAGTACTTC	CASSIWRGPTLRNIQYF
TRBV9	TRBJ1-1	many	TRBD1	TGTGCCAGCAGCCCTTGGGACAGTCACACTGAAGCTTTCTTT	CASSPWDSHTEAFF
TRBV7-9	TRBJ2-1	.	.	TGTGCCAGCAGCTTACGGAGACACAATGAGCAGTTCTTC	CASSLRRHNEQFF
TRBV11-1	TRBJ2-1	many	TRBD2	TGTGCCAGCGCCGCGAGTTCCAGAGCGGGAGCCGCCTACAATGAGCAGTTCTTC	CASAASSRAGAAYNEQFF
TRBV4-3	TRBJ2-7	many	.	TGCGCCAGCAGCCAAGATCCCTCCGCACTTAACTCCTACGAGCAGTACTTC	CASSQDPSALNSYEQYF
TRBV10-3	TRBJ2-6	many	.	TGTGCCATCAGTGGCCCCAGGACTGGAGCCAACGTCCTGACTTTC	CAISGPRTGANVLTF
TRBV7-2	TRBJ1-1	.	.	TGTGCCAGCAGCTTAGGTAGCTTGAACACTGAAGCTTTCTTT	CASSLGSLNTEAFF
TRBV12-3/TRBV12-4	TRBJ1-2	many	.	TGTGCCAGCAGGCGAGATGGCTACACCTTC	CASRRDGYTF